The 20 T cell receptor beta chains below all came from one sample that was sequenced in a study of cytomegalovirus exposure and HLA in healthy donors. PCR used 60 Vbeta primers and 13 Jbeta primers. Libraries were prepared by immunoSEQ multiplex PCR; TCRdb keeps only in-frame clonotypes and omits some of them. The sample holds more than 150,000 clones, approximately 82% seen once. Specimen: PBMCs. All receptors derive from a woman aged 25 to 45 in good health and CMV-seronegative.

Worth noting for this clone: The junction does not match germline at one end; this may be a read error. The rearrangement uses TRBV7-7 and TRBJ2-7; 8 nucleotides match TRBD2. The CDR3 is made up of 16 amino acids. Germline assignment: CDR1 SSHAT and CDR2 FNYEAQ (reference sequence). CDR3 loop: CASSPGSGRSSYEQYF. CDR3 bases: TGTGCTAGCAGCCCGGGAAGCGGGAGATCCTCCTACGAGCAGTACTTC.

CDR3 sequence: CASSILADLSYEQYF. CDR3 DNA sequence: TGTGCCAGCAGCATACTAGCGGATCTCTCCTACGAGCAGTACTTC. This rearrangement joins TRBV7-8 to TRBJ2-7; 8 bases line up with TRBD2. V shed 5 bases and J 0 bases; nucleotides not matched to a gene: 6. The CDR3 is 15 residues long. CDR1 and CDR2 (germline): SGHVS, FQNEAQ.

In the case of this clone: The junction does not match germline at one end; this may be a read error. J is TRBJ1-1 and V is TRBV7-9; D not certain. Germline values: CDR1 SEHNR, CDR2 FQNEAQ (reference sequence). CDR3 size: 12 residues. The CDR3 nucleotides are TGTTCCAGCAGCTTAATGTCCCCTGAGGCTTTCTTT. Amino acid sequence: CSSSLMSPEAFF.

This clone was counted a few times. This chain connects TRBV7-2 to TRBJ2-7; 7 bases map to TRBD1. V was clipped by 3 bases and J by 3 bases; unmatched bases: 5. The CDR3 covers 14 residues. Germline values: CDR1 SGHTA, CDR2 FQGNSA. The CDR3 DNA follows: TGTGCCAGCAGCTTTCGACAGGGTTACTACGAGCAGTACTTC. This gives the protein CASSFRQGYYEQYF.

This clone was observed a handful of times. CDR3 nucleotide sequence: TGTGCCAGCTCAGGACGGACAGAATCCAACGAGCAGTACTTC. Translating gives CASSGRTESNEQYF. This chain connects TRBV18 to TRBJ2-7, with D tentatively TRBD1 (6 bases). Germline-derived CDR1 and CDR2 are KGHSH and LQKENI. The CDR3 loop spans 14 amino acids. V lost 5 bases to trimming and J lost 5 bases, with 16 bases between them. Full variable domain (outside the CDR3, taken from reference TRBV18 and TRBJ2-7): NAGVMQNPRHLVRRRGQEARLRCSPMKGHSHVYWYRQLPEEGLKFMVYLQKENIIDESGMPKERFSAEFPKEGPSILRIQQVVRGDSAAYFCASSGRTESNEQYFGPGTRLTVT.

J is TRBJ1-4 and V is TRBV9; 8 nucleotides match TRBD1. From germline, CDR1 is SGDLS and CDR2 YYNGEE. This CDR3 has 15 residues. V was pared by 1 base and J by 3 bases, with 2 bases of the junction left unmatched. As DNA, the CDR3 is TGTGCCAGCAGCGTACAGGGGGCTCCTAATGAAAAACTGTTTTTT. Amino acid sequence: CASSVQGAPNEKLFF.

V gene TRBV10-3 combines with J gene TRBJ2-7, with 9 bases lining up with TRBD1. Germline lookup yields CDR1 ENHRY and CDR2 SYGVKD. V was clipped by 5 bases and J by 2 bases; unmatched bases: 10. The CDR3 sequence is 16 residues long. The CDR3 coding sequence is TGTGCCATCAGTAGGGAACGGGACAGGGAAGCCTACGAGCAGTACTTC. Protein product: CAISRERDREAYEQYF.

The rearrangement links TRBV7-2 to TRBJ1-2, with 7 nucleotides matching TRBD1. The germline gives CDR1 SGHTA, CDR2 FQGNSA. CDR3 length: 15 residues. The V segment lost 5 bases and the J segment 8 bases; nucleotides outside the gene matches: 14. CDR3 nucleotides: TGTGCCAGCAGCGTAGATGGGACAGCAAGGCGGGGCTACACCTTC. Amino acids: CASSVDGTARRGYTF.

The genes are TRBV5-4 and TRBJ2-7; 10 bases map to TRBD2. The germline CDR1 and CDR2 sequences are SGHNT and YYREEE (reference sequence). This CDR3 has 12 amino acids. In DNA form, the CDR3 reads TGTGGGTATAGCGGGAGGACCTACGAGCAGTACTTC. Protein: CGYSGRTYEQYF.

The chain carries TRBV4-3 and TRBJ1-3; unclear D gene. The V end lost 0 bases, the J end lost 7 bases, and 19 bases lay between the germline ends. Germline CDR1 and CDR2: LGHNA and YSLEER. This CDR3 region has 17 residues. In nucleotides, the CDR3 is TGCGCCAGCAGCCAAGATCCCGTAAGATCTGGAGGGAACACCATATATTTT. It translates to CASSQDPVRSGGNTIYF.

Only a few counts were recorded for this clone. The DNA of the CDR3 is TGTGCCAGCAGCTTAGGTCTAGCGGGGCGCTACGAGCAGTACTTC. Amino acids: CASSLGLAGRYEQYF. This rearrangement joins TRBV7-2 to TRBJ2-7; the match to TRBD2 covers 9 bases. The CDR3 runs to 15 residues. Germline loops: CDR1 SGHTA, CDR2 FQGNSA. Trimming took 1 base from V and 3 from J; bases not matched to a gene: 4.

The chain recombines TRBV4-1 with TRBJ2-2; D possibly corresponds to TRBD2 (5 bases). The CDR3 runs 15 residues. Germline loops: CDR1 MGHRA, CDR2 YSYEKL. Trimming shortened V by 2 bases and J by 4 bases, and 11 bases separated the two germline ends. Here the CDR3 reads CASSQSWTSTGELFF. The CDR3 DNA sequence: TGCGCCAGCAGCCAATCCTGGACTTCCACCGGGGAGCTGTTTTTT.

In this sample, this clone turned up once. This CDR3 reads CASVLAGGSQETQYF. Written as DNA, the CDR3 is TGTGCCAGCGTGCTAGCGGGAGGCTCCCAAGAGACCCAGTACTTC. This chain links TRBV2 with TRBJ2-5, with 11 bases identical to TRBD2. With 8 bases clipped from V and 1 base from J, the junction kept 6 bases outside the gene matches. The CDR3 loop spans 15 amino acids. Germline-derived CDR1 and CDR2 are SNHLY and FYNNEI. Filled out from reference TRBV2 and TRBJ2-5, the complete variable domain reads EPEVTQTPSHQVTQMGQEVILRCVPISNHLYFYWYRQILGQKVEFLVSFYNNEISEKSEIFDDQFSVERPDGSNFTLKIRSTKLEDSAMYFCASVLAGGSQETQYFGPGTRLLVL.

V is TRBV4-2 and J is TRBJ1-1; no clear D gene. Germline CDR1 and CDR2: LGHNA and YNFKEQ. V was trimmed by 0 bases and J by 10 bases, leaving 15 bases between them. There are 14 residues in the CDR3. This CDR3 reads CASSQEGEDGGAFF. CDR3 nucleotide sequence: TGTGCCAGCAGCCAAGAAGGAGAGGACGGAGGAGCTTTCTTT.

V is TRBV7-9 and J is TRBJ1-2; 8 positions match TRBD1. Germline-derived CDR1 and CDR2 are SEHNR and FQNEAQ (reference sequence). The length of the CDR3 is 13 residues. Trimming cost V 5 bases and J 9 bases; bases outside gene matches: 8. CDR3 protein: CASSETGEARYTF. For the CDR3, the DNA is TGTGCCAGCAGCGAGACAGGGGAGGCCCGCTACACCTTC.

The genes are TRBV4-1 and TRBJ2-7, with TRBD1 matching over 10 bases. J was trimmed by 6 bases and V by 1 base; bases with no gene match: 6. Germline CDR1 reads MGHRA; CDR2 reads YSYEKL. The CDR3 is made up of 15 amino acids. The DNA of the CDR3 is TGCGCCAGCAGCCAAGCCGCGACAGGGGGCCCCGAGCAGTACTTC. Translated: CASSQAATGGPEQYF.

The chain is built from TRBV4-1 and TRBJ1-1, with D possibly matching TRBD1 (6 bases). The CDR3 spans 14 residues. Between the trimmed V and J ends, which lost 5 bases and 5 bases, there was a span of 15 bases. The germline V gene has CDR1 MGHRA and CDR2 YSYEKL. CDR3 in amino acids: CASSIRQVPTEAFF. DNA of the CDR3: TGCGCCAGCAGCATCCGACAGGTACCGACTGAAGCTTTCTTT.

This sequence joins TRBV6-5 and TRBJ2-1; tentative D call: TRBD2 (5 bases). V gave up 5 bases and J gave up 9 bases, with 17 bases separating them. This CDR3 contains 14 residues. Per the germline V gene, CDR1 is MNHEY and CDR2 is SVGAGI. The CDR3 DNA reads as TGTGCCAGCAGTCCTGGAGGTAGGGTTGGTGAGCAGTTCTTC. It specifies CASSPGGRVGEQFF.

The chain recombines TRBV7-8 with TRBJ2-7; 7 bases line up with TRBD1. Germline V gene sequence: CDR1 SGHVS, CDR2 FQNEAQ. The CDR3 contains 16 residues. V dropped 3 bases and J dropped 2; count of bases not matched to a gene: 10. The CDR3 loop is CASSFSLGTVPYEQYF. The CDR3 DNA is TGTGCCAGCAGCTTTAGCCTGGGGACAGTCCCCTACGAGCAGTACTTC.

This clone appeared a few times. This rearrangement joins TRBV6-5 to TRBJ2-7; tentative D call: TRBD1 (5 bases). Between the trimmed V and J ends, which lost 0 bases and 2 bases, there was a span of 11 bases. Per germline, CDR1 MNHEY and CDR2 SVGAGI. CDR3 length equals 15 residues. The CDR3 spells CASSYSRPDTYEQYF. CDR3 nucleotides: TGTGCCAGCAGTTACTCTAGGCCGGACACCTACGAGCAGTACTTC.